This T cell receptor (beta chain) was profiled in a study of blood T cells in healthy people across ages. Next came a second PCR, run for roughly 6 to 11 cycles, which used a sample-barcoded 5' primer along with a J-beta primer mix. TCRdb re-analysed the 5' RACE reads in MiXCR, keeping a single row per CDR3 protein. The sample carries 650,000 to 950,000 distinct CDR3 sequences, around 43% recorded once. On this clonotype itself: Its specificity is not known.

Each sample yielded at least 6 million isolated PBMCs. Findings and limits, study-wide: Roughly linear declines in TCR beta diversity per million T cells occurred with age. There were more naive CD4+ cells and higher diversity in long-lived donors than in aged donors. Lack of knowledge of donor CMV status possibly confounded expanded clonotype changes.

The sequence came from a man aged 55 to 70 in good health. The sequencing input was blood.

The chain's CDR3 is CAHGGQGGREQYF. CDR3 nucleotides: TGTGCGCACGGAGGACAGGGGGGTAGGGAGCAGTACTTC. This chain joins TRBV30 and TRBJ2-5; 10 nucleotides line up with TRBD1. The CDR3 extends over 13 amino acids. Germline CDR1 GTSNPN, CDR2 SVGIG (reference sequence).